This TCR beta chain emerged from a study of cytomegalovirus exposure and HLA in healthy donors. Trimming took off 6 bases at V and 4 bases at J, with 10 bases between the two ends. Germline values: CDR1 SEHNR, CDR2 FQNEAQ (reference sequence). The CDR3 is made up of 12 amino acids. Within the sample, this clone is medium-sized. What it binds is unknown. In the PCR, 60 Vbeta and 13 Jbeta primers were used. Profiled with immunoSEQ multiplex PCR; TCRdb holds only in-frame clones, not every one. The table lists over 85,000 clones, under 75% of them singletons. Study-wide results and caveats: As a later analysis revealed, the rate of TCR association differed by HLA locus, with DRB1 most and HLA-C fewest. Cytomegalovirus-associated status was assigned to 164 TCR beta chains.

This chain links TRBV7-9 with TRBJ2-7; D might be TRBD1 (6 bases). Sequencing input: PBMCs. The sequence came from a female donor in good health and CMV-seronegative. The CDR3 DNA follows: TGTGCCAGCAGTCCGAGGGGGTACGAGCAGTACTTC. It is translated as CASSPRGYEQYF.